Given below is one T cell receptor beta chain in context. The V end lost 4 bases, the J end lost 7 bases, and 13 bases lay between the germline ends. CDR1 and CDR2 from the germline V gene are SQVTM and ANQGSEA. This CDR3 is 13 amino acids long. These data belong to a study of blood T cell repertoires in COVID-19. For the study at large: Samples taken during acute and convalescent COVID-19 were collected in the United States, Italy and Spain.

Per the original methods: Estimation of nucleated cell counts was performed using reference gene primer amplification. Method: immunoSEQ multiplex PCR; TCRdb's copy keeps in-frame clones and lacks some. Clone size and the V and J calls come from that table; the DNA yielded D and trimming. The sample shows 100,000 to 150,000 clones, about 83% of them seen only once. V and J are TRBV29-1 and TRBJ1-4; D is unresolved. This TCR came from a man between 60 and 75 years old with acute or convalescent COVID-19. Sequenced input: peripheral blood. As DNA, the CDR3 is TGCAGCGTTGTAGCCAACCTCGGTGAAAAACTGTTTTTT. It specifies CSVVANLGEKLFF.